These 9 T cell receptor beta chains share one sample of origin, sequenced in a study of read filtering for tumor transcriptome and immune sequencing. This library used roughly 430 ng RNA and molecular barcoded adaptors spanning alpha/delta and beta/gamma chains. TCRdb fed the reads into MiXCR, producing one record per CDR3 protein. The repertoire consists of over 50,000 distinct CDR3 sequences, with roughly 19% occurring once and the leading ten covering 11% to 15%. Source material: a population of CD138-negative cells sorted from bone marrow. These receptors all come from a donor aged 40 or older with multiple myeloma.

This clonotype was seen repeatedly, ten times or more. The chain employs TRBV4-1 and TRBJ1-1, with a weak D call TRBD1 (6 bases). Germline V gene data show CDR1 as MGHRA and CDR2 as YSYEKL. Trimming took 4 bases from V and 1 from J, leaving 16 bases between them. This CDR3 contains 16 residues. CDR3 nucleotides: TGCGCCAGCAGCCTCCTCCAATTGGGGGCGAACACTGAAGCTTTCTTT. Its protein is CASSLLQLGANTEAFF.

This clonotype showed up just a few times. The chain uses TRBV28 and TRBJ1-2, with 9 bases aligning to TRBD1. Unmatched junction bases numbered 9, after V lost 5 bases and J lost 5 bases. The CDR3 length is 15 residues. Germline CDR1 is MDHEN and CDR2 is SYDVKM. The CDR3 protein is CASSPGTGSTYGYTF. CDR3 nucleotide sequence: TGTGCCAGCAGTCCCGGGACAGGGTCGACGTATGGCTACACCTTC.

This clonotype came up many times. The rearrangement joins TRBV20-1 to TRBJ2-5; D remains unclear. The germline CDR1 and CDR2 sequences are DFQATT and SNEGSKA (reference sequence). The CDR3 sequence is 13 residues long. V was trimmed by 1 base and J by 7 bases, leaving 13 bases between them. CDR3 DNA sequence: TGCAGTGCTAGAGTCGTTCTAAGGCGGACCCAGTACTTC. It yields the protein CSARVVLRRTQYF.

Details on this clonotype: A junction end diverges from the germline sequence, so it may reflect a read error. The CDR3 here is CASSGGGSSYSERFF. The DNA for the CDR3 is TGTGCCAGCAGTGGGGGGGGGAGCTCCTACAGTGAGCGGTTCTTC. This sequence joins TRBV2 and TRBJ2-1, with 7 bases fitting TRBD2. This CDR3 has 15 residues. CDR1 is SNHLY, CDR2 FYNNEI, per germline.

In its sample, this clonotype was seen many times. The chain links TRBV27 to TRBJ1-6; possibly TRBD1 for D (5 bases). Germline loops: CDR1 MNHEY, CDR2 SMNVEV (reference sequence). The CDR3 consists of 12 residues. Deletions cut 4 bases from V and 8 bases from J, with 6 bases between. CDR3 nucleotide sequence: TGTGCCAGCAGTTCCAGGGATTCACCCCTCCACTTT. Translated, it gives CASSSRDSPLHF.

Remarks on this clonotype: A far larger clone is off by one base, so a read error is likely. The chain combines TRBV11-3 with TRBJ1-4; D is ambiguous. The germline V gene has CDR1 SGHNT and CDR2 YENEEA. This CDR3 is built from 12 residues. CDR3 loop: CASSSGGFLRCF. The CDR3 coding sequence is TGTGCCAGCAGCTCAGGAGGCTTCCTTCGGTGTTTT.

This clonotype showed up just a few times. The chain is built from TRBV28 and TRBJ1-5, with TRBD1 as a possible D gene (5 bases). The length of the CDR3 is 12 residues. From germline, CDR1 is MDHEN and CDR2 SYDVKM. Trimming took 6 bases from V and 9 from J, leaving 12 bases between them. CDR3 amino acids: CASRTVPLPQHF. The CDR3, as DNA: TGTGCCAGCAGGACAGTTCCGCTGCCCCAGCATTTT.

This clonotype was detected many times. The chain couples TRBV6-1 to TRBJ2-7, with a possible D match to TRBD2 (6 bases). The CDR3 length is 11 residues. Germline CDR1 reads MNHNS; CDR2 reads SASEGT. V was shortened by 7 bases and J by 5 bases, with 9 bases between the two germline ends. CDR3 coding DNA: TGTGCCAGCACCCGGGAGCACGAGCAGTACTTC. Translating it yields CASTREHEQYF.

This clonotype is deemed medium-sized. The chain employs TRBV19 and TRBJ2-1, with 10 bases that match TRBD2. Trimming cost V 7 bases and J 1 base; bases outside gene matches: 7. The CDR3 sequence is 16 residues long. Germline CDR1 and CDR2: LNHDA and SQIVND (reference sequence). The CDR3 reads CASTPSGGASYNEQFF. The DNA of the CDR3 is TGTGCCAGTACTCCCAGCGGGGGGGCTTCCTACAATGAGCAGTTCTTC.